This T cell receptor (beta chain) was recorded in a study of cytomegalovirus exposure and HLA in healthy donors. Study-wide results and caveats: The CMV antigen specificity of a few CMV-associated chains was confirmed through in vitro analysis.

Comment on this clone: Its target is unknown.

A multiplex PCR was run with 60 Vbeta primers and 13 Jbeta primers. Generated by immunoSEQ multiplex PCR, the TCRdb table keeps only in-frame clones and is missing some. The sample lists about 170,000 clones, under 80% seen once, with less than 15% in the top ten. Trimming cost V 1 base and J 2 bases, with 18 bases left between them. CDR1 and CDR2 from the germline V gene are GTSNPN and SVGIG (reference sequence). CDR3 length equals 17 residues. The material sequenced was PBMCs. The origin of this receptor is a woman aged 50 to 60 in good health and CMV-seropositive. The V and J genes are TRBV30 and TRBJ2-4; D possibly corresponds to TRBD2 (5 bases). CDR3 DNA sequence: TGTGCCTGGAGTGCCGGGCTGGTCCGAGGGTCCAAAAACATTCAGTACTTC. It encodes CAWSAGLVRGSKNIQYF.